The source of this T cell receptor (beta chain) is a study of blood T cell repertoires in COVID-19. For the study at large: Acute and convalescent COVID-19 samples came from the United States, Italy and Spain. T cells, B-cell-depleted T cells, or PBMCs supplied cDNA or gDNA.

This clone was seen a handful of times. Deletions cut 1 base from V and 5 bases from J, with 15 bases between. Per germline, CDR1 LGHDT and CDR2 YNNKEL (reference sequence). The CDR3 has 15 amino acids. The authors' processing: Nucleated cell counts were estimated from reference gene primer amplification. The assay was immunoSEQ multiplex PCR, and TCRdb's table has in-frame clones only and misses some. The V and J calls and clone size were taken over from that table, and D and trimming were inferred from the DNA. The sample includes about 140,000 clones, around nine tenths seen only once; the top ten take around 1.7%.

The sequence was obtained from a woman aged 45-65 years with acute or convalescent COVID-19. The chain links TRBV3-1 (or the pseudogene TRBV3-2) to TRBJ2-7; a weak D match, TRBD1 (6 bases). The sequenced material came from peripheral blood. DNA of the CDR3: TGTGCCAGCAGCCAAGGGCCTTTGGACAGCGACGAGCAGTACTTC. Its protein is CASSQGPLDSDEQYF.